The clone carrying this TCR beta chain has a single count. J gave up 4 bases and V 6 bases, and 8 bases lay outside the gene matches. The length of the CDR3 is 14 residues. The germline CDR1 and CDR2 sequences are KGHSH and LQKENI. This record belongs to a study of OX40 agonist ivuxolimab in advanced cancers. Clones were read by immunoSEQ multiplex PCR, and TCRdb kept only the in-frame ones, dropping some. In the table there are over 45,000 clones, over 70% of which are singletons. This sequence originates from an adult with an advanced solid tumor such as melanoma, head and neck, liver or kidney cancer. The material sequenced was CD4+ or CD8+ T cells sorted from blood, taken in a trial of the OX40 agonist ivuxolimab. The V and J genes are TRBV18 and TRBJ1-1; the match to TRBD1 covers 7 bases. This CDR3 reads CASSDQGGPTEAFF. The DNA for the CDR3 is TGTGCCAGCTCCGACCAGGGGGGGCCCACTGAAGCTTTCTTT.